This T cell receptor beta chain came from a study of T cells expressing NK-cell markers. Study at large: It was sorted CD3+CD56-NKG2C+, CD3+CD56+NKG2C- and CD3+CD56+NKG2C+ T cells that provided the TCR beta repertoires.

5'RACE template switching with UMIs generated TCR beta cDNA. Each CDR3 protein gets one entry in TCRdb, which reprocessed the 5' RACE reads and gives no DNA. Listed are hundreds of thousands of distinct CDR3 sequences; around 4.3% falls within the top ten. For this clonotype: What it binds is unknown.

Study findings and constraints: Roughly 6 donors had dominant NKG2C+ clonotypes that comprised roughly 1.0-7.5% of their CD8+ T cells.

This TCR was sampled from a woman aged 18 to 75 in good health. What was sequenced was blood T cells: a sorted CD56 or NKG2C T cell subset, CD4+ or CD8+ T cells, or bulk PBMC T cells (not recorded which).

CDR3 region: CSAYHPREVGETQYF. The chain employs TRBV20-1 and TRBJ2-5; the D gene TCRdb calls, TRBD2, cannot be checked with no DNA. The CDR3 extends over 15 amino acids. Germline loops: CDR1 DFQATT, CDR2 SNEGSKA (reference sequence).